This T cell receptor (beta chain) was captured in a study of cytomegalovirus exposure and HLA in healthy donors. Trimming took off 2 bases at V and 12 bases at J, with 16 bases between the two ends. CDR3 length: 13 residues. Per the germline V gene, CDR1 is MNHEY and CDR2 is SMNVEV (reference sequence). This table comes from immunoSEQ multiplex PCR, and its TCRdb copy is limited to in-frame clones, with some not included. The sample holds some 150,000 clones, approximately 86% seen once. General study points: TCR beta chains numbering more than 150 were designated cytomegalovirus-associated. It was reported that the classifier diagnosed cytomegalovirus status with high specificity and sensitivity in both the original and validation cohorts. First-cohort TCR clusters tended to co-occur in the approximately 110 validation repertoires, a later analysis found. Three chains linked to CMV were shown in vitro to be specific for CMV antigens.

Concerning this clone: Its specificity is unknown.

The sample consisted of PBMCs. This receptor was identified in a man younger than 35 in good health and CMV-seropositive. The chain combines TRBV27 with TRBJ1-1; D is possibly TRBD1 (5 bases). The CDR3 DNA reads as TGTGCCAGCAGTTTAAAGGGCGGGACTTCCTCTTTCTTT. It specifies CASSLKGGTSSFF.